The 24 T cell receptor beta chains reported below all come from one sample, sequenced in a study of neoadjuvant nivolumab and ipilimumab in lung cancer. The method was immunoSEQ multiplex PCR; TCRdb's version includes in-frame clones alone and lacks a portion of them. The table lists some 50,000 clones, around 89% of them singletons. The specimen was blood, collected before neoadjuvant nivolumab, alone or with ipilimumab. These receptors were obtained from an adult with non-small cell lung cancer. Some clones in this sample may be carry-over from other donors' samples.

The rearrangement links TRBV2 to TRBJ2-3; D ambiguous. Trimming cost V 6 bases and J 2 bases, with 6 bases left between them. CDR1 SNHLY and CDR2 FYNNEI come from the germline V gene. The CDR3 runs 12 residues. CDR3 sequence reads: CASSGDTDTQYF. As DNA, the CDR3 is TGTGCCAGCAGCGGCGACACAGATACGCAGTATTTT. The whole variable domain, filled in from reference TRBV2 and TRBJ2-3, reads EPEVTQTPSHQVTQMGQEVILRCVPISNHLYFYWYRQILGQKVEFLVSFYNNEISEKSEIFDDQFSVERPDGSNFTLKIRSTKLEDSAMYFCASSGDTDTQYFGPGTRLTVL.

This clone appeared once. The chain is built from TRBV30 and TRBJ1-2; perhaps TRBD1 as D (6 bases). V dropped 1 base and J dropped 6 bases, with 21 bases sitting between them. The germline CDR1 and CDR2 sequences are GTSNPN and SVGIG (reference sequence). CDR3 length equals 16 residues. The CDR3 DNA reads TGTGCCTGGAGTGACCTTAGGCGACAGGCTCGGGATGGCTACACCTTC. Residues: CAWSDLRRQARDGYTF.

J is TRBJ2-1 and V is TRBV5-1; D gene ambiguous. There are 15 residues in the CDR3. Trimming shortened V by 0 bases and J by 5 bases, and 12 bases separated the two germline ends. Germline CDR1 and CDR2: SGHRS and YFSETQ. The CDR3 is CASSLGDKPNNEQFF. The CDR3 DNA reads as TGCGCCAGCAGCTTGGGTGACAAGCCCAACAATGAGCAGTTCTTC.

The genes are TRBV5-6 and TRBJ2-3, with TRBD1 identical over 9 bases. Germline V gives CDR1 SGHDT, CDR2 YYEEEE. This CDR3 has 15 residues. J was trimmed by 6 bases and V by 1 base; bases with no gene match: 6. CDR3 sequence reads: CASSLFGQGFDTQYF. CDR3 nucleotides: TGTGCCAGCAGCTTGTTCGGACAGGGGTTCGATACGCAGTATTTT.

The rearrangement uses TRBV6-5 and TRBJ2-7; 12 bases match TRBD2. Germline-derived CDR1 and CDR2 are MNHEY and SVGAGI. CDR3 size: 15 residues. Trimming took 7 bases from V and 0 from J; bases not matched to a gene: 4. The DNA of the CDR3 is TGTGCCAGCACTCGGACTAGCGGGATCTCCTACGAGCAGTACTTC. Translating it yields CASTRTSGISYEQYF.

The chain employs TRBV30 and TRBJ2-1; weak D call: TRBD1 (6 bases). This CDR3 contains 12 residues. V was clipped by 0 bases and J by 7 bases, with 7 bases between them. Germline CDR1 and CDR2: GTSNPN and SVGIG (reference sequence). The CDR3 region has the DNA TGTGCCTGGAGTGTACAGGGAAATGAGCAGTTCTTC. It encodes CAWSVQGNEQFF.

V and J are TRBV6-1 and TRBJ2-4, with D tentatively TRBD2 (5 bases). The ends were cut back, 4 bases at V and 8 bases at J, with 15 bases in the middle. This CDR3 is built from 14 residues. The germline V gene encodes CDR1 MNHNS and CDR2 SASEGT. The CDR3 region is CASSGGARRDIQYF. The CDR3 DNA reads TGTGCCAGCAGTGGGGGAGCTCGGCGGGACATTCAGTACTTC.

The chain links TRBV30 to TRBJ1-1, with unresolved D. The germline V and J ends were trimmed by 1 base and 0 bases, with 12 bases remaining between them. From germline, CDR1 is GTSNPN and CDR2 SVGIG (reference sequence). The length of the CDR3 is 15 residues. The CDR3 region is CAWSGQGRLNTEAFF. The CDR3 coding sequence is TGTGCCTGGAGTGGTCAAGGCAGGTTGAACACTGAAGCTTTCTTT. The complete variable domain, with remaining parts taken from reference TRBV30 and TRBJ1-1, reads SQTIHQWPATLVQPVGSPLSLECTVEGTSNPNLYWYRQAAGRGLQLLFYSVGIGQISSEVPQNLSASRPQDRQFILSSKKLLLSDSGFYLCAWSGQGRLNTEAFFGQGTRLTVV.

The V call is TRBV29-1, the J call TRBJ1-2, with a weak D call TRBD1 (5 bases). The CDR3 is 14 amino acids. Trimming took off 3 bases at V and 2 bases at J, with 13 bases between the two ends. From germline, CDR1 is SQVTM and CDR2 ANQGSEA. The CDR3 DNA sequence: TGCAGCGTTGACTTAAATAGGGGCAACTATGGCTACACCTTC. Translation: CSVDLNRGNYGYTF.

The chain joins TRBV5-1 to TRBJ2-7, with TRBD2 as a possible D gene (7 bases). The V and J ends lost 6 bases and 5 bases respectively, with 18 bases between them. CDR1 and CDR2 (germline): SGHRS, YFSETQ. The CDR3 consists of 14 residues. The CDR3 here is CASKQQGGADEQYF. CDR3 bases: TGCGCCAGCAAGCAACAGGGAGGGGCCGACGAGCAGTACTTC.

A few counts support this clone. V gene TRBV4-2 combines with J gene TRBJ1-2; D ambiguous. This CDR3 has 15 amino acids. With 1 base removed from V and 6 bases from J, the gap between germline ends came to 15 bases. Germline loops: CDR1 LGHNA, CDR2 YNFKEQ. The CDR3 is CASSQAPTGIHGYTF. CDR3 bases: TGTGCCAGCAGCCAAGCCCCCACGGGGATACATGGCTACACCTTC.

V and J are TRBV5-1 and TRBJ2-1; TRBD2 might be the D (6 bases). In germline, CDR1 is SGHRS, CDR2 YFSETQ. CDR3 size: 17 residues. Trimming stripped 0 bases from V and 8 bases from J, with 21 bases between. This chain's CDR3 is CASSLAGAGRVGDEQFF. CDR3 in DNA: TGCGCCAGCAGCTTGGCTGGTGCGGGAAGGGTCGGGGATGAGCAGTTCTTC.

The V and J genes are TRBV5-1 and TRBJ2-7; no clear D. Trimming stripped 0 bases from V and 2 bases from J, with 6 bases between. CDR1 is SGHRS and CDR2 is YFSETQ in the germline V gene. The CDR3 consists of 13 residues. CDR3 sequence: CASSLEVPYEQYF. In DNA form, the CDR3 reads TGCGCCAGCAGCTTGGAGGTCCCCTACGAGCAGTACTTC.

This clone was observed once. The chain links TRBV6-5 to TRBJ1-1; 8 bases align to TRBD1. Germline CDR1 and CDR2: MNHEY and SVGAGI. This CDR3 has 12 amino acids. Trimming took 5 bases from V and 4 from J; bases not matched to a gene: 0. CDR3 coding DNA: TGTGCCAGCAGTACAGGGGGCACTGAAGCTTTCTTT. It codes for CASSTGGTEAFF.

This rearrangement joins TRBV29-1 to TRBJ1-2, with a tentative D call TRBD1 (5 bases). CDR1 SQVTM and CDR2 ANQGSEA come from the germline V gene. Trimming shortened V by 6 bases and J by 3 bases, and 17 bases separated the two germline ends. CDR3 size: 14 residues. The CDR3 protein is CSVGTQGGYYGYTF. CDR3 DNA sequence: TGCAGCGTCGGCACTCAGGGCGGGTACTATGGCTACACCTTC.

The CDR3 loop reads CASSFTSGNDEQYF. CDR3 DNA sequence: TGCGCCAGCAGCTTTACTAGCGGGAACGACGAGCAGTACTTC. This sequence joins TRBV5-1 and TRBJ2-7; 10 nucleotides align to TRBD2. Germline values: CDR1 SGHRS, CDR2 YFSETQ. This CDR3 has 14 residues. V was pared by 2 bases and J by 5 bases, with 4 bases of the junction left unmatched.

The chain uses TRBV30 and TRBJ2-5; the D is unclear. From germline, CDR1 is GTSNPN and CDR2 SVGIG (reference sequence). The CDR3 loop spans 12 amino acids. V was trimmed by 0 bases and J by 4 bases, leaving 6 bases between them. The CDR3 protein is CAWSVLRETQYF. CDR3 nucleotides: TGTGCCTGGAGTGTACTCCGAGAGACCCAGTACTTC.

The V call is TRBV11-2, the J call TRBJ2-2; no reliable D call. The CDR3 contains 11 residues. V shed 6 bases and J shed 5 bases, with 4 bases lying between them. Germline CDR1 SGHAT, CDR2 FQNNGV. The CDR3 sequence is CASRWTGELFF. CDR3 sequence (DNA): TGTGCCAGCAGATGGACCGGGGAGCTGTTTTTT.

V gene TRBV6-5 combines with J gene TRBJ1-2; possible D gene TRBD1, 5 bases. Germline CDR1 and CDR2: MNHEY and SVGAGI. With 7 bases removed from V and 4 bases from J, the gap between germline ends came to 19 bases. This CDR3 has 15 amino acids. The CDR3 is CASMLRETAGYGYTF. CDR3 DNA sequence: TGTGCCAGCATGCTCCGGGAGACAGCTGGCTATGGCTACACCTTC.

The chain uses TRBV7-9 and TRBJ2-5, with 15 bases aligning to TRBD2. With V trimmed by 5 bases and J by 5 bases, 12 bases remained unmatched. Germline CDR1 is SEHNR and CDR2 is FQNEAQ (reference sequence). The CDR3 is 18 amino acids. In DNA, the CDR3 is TGTGCCAGCAGCCTACAATTTCGGACTAGCGGGAGGGGGGAGACCCAGTACTTC. Translation gives CASSLQFRTSGRGETQYF.

The genes are TRBV7-2 and TRBJ2-3, with D perhaps given as TRBD1 or TRBD2 (5 bases each). Trimming took 5 bases from V and 9 from J, leaving 24 bases between them. The germline gives CDR1 SGHTA, CDR2 FQGNSA. CDR3 length: 16 amino acids. The DNA for the CDR3 is TGTGCCAGCAGCCCACCATACGGGGCGCGTGTAGCGACGCAGTATTTT. Its protein is CASSPPYGARVATQYF.

The genes are TRBV11-3 and TRBJ2-2; D is undetermined. The CDR3 is 13 residues long. The germline gives CDR1 SGHNT, CDR2 YENEEA. Trimming cost V 1 base and J 4 bases, with 4 bases left between them. DNA of the CDR3: TGTGCCAGCAGCTTAGCCGTCACCGGGGAGCTGTTTTTT. Its translation: CASSLAVTGELFF.

Concerning this clone itself: Germline is not matched at one junction end, which may reflect a read error. The chain has TRBV7-7 and TRBJ2-5, with 11 bases identical to TRBD2. Germline-derived CDR1 and CDR2 are SSHAT and FNYEAQ (reference sequence). CDR3 length: 15 amino acids. The CDR3 region has the DNA TGTGCTAGCAGCTCACTAGCGGGAGAAAGAGAGACCCAGTACTTC. Translation gives CASSSLAGERETQYF.

The rearrangement uses TRBV11-3 and TRBJ2-1; D is possibly TRBD2 (6 bases). The V gene lost 1 base and the J gene lost 5 bases, with 6 bases spanning the gap. Germline CDR1 is SGHNT and CDR2 is YENEEA. CDR3 length: 13 amino acids. CDR3 residues: CASSLVADNEQFF. The CDR3 nucleotides read TGTGCCAGCAGCTTAGTAGCGGACAATGAGCAGTTCTTC.